Listed here are 27 T cell receptor beta chains from one sample, sequenced in a study of blood T cell repertoires in COVID-19 (dated by TCRdb to 2018 to 2020). Library preparation used the immunoSEQ multiplex PCR assay. This immuneACCESS table, as held by TCRdb, lists in-frame sequences with V and J called but not all clones. Of the missing ones, under half trace to an unresolved V gene in checked studies; the others have no known cause. Counted in this sample were about 170,000 clones; about 80% of them appeared once. Of the sample, around 7% is held by the ten largest clones. The sequenced material came from peripheral blood. The source is a woman aged 40 to 50 with COVID-19, enrolled during active disease.

CDR3: CASSSPNYRGPENNYGYTF. CDR3 DNA: TGCGCCAGCAGCTCACCAAATTACAGGGGGCCGGAAAATAACTATGGCTACACCTTC. The chain uses TRBV5-1 and TRBJ1-2, with 9 positions matching TRBD1. Per the germline V gene, CDR1 is SGHRS and CDR2 is YFSETQ. The V segment lost 3 bases and the J segment 1 base; nucleotides outside the gene matches: 16. The CDR3 runs 19 residues.

This clone was detected only once. The CDR3 coding sequence is TGTGCCAGCAGGGAATTAGCGGTGAGCACAGATACGCAGTATTTT. It codes for CASRELAVSTDTQYF. The rearrangement uses TRBV2 and TRBJ2-3; D may be TRBD2 (6 bases). The V end was cut by 6 bases, the J end by 0 bases, with 13 bases between. Germline lookup yields CDR1 SNHLY and CDR2 FYNNEI. The CDR3 loop spans 15 amino acids.

The chain joins TRBV2 to TRBJ2-5; 8 nucleotides line up with TRBD1. Germline V gene sequence: CDR1 SNHLY, CDR2 FYNNEI. V dropped 4 bases and J dropped 5; count of bases not matched to a gene: 9. The CDR3 is 15 amino acids. CDR3 sequence: CASSATGVGLETQYF. For the CDR3, the DNA is TGTGCCAGCAGTGCGACAGGGGTGGGCCTTGAGACCCAGTACTTC.

V and J are TRBV9 and TRBJ2-7; tentative D call: TRBD1 (6 bases). The CDR3 runs to 15 residues. Germline assignment: CDR1 SGDLS and CDR2 YYNGEE. The V end lost 0 bases, the J end lost 2 bases, and 12 bases lay between the germline ends. CDR3 region: CASSVGAQGTYEQYF. Written as DNA, the CDR3 is TGTGCCAGCAGCGTAGGAGCCCAGGGGACCTACGAGCAGTACTTC. Using reference TRBV9 and TRBJ2-7 for the parts outside the CDR3, the full variable domain is DSGVTQTPKHLITATGQRVTLRCSPRSGDLSVYWYQQSLDQGLQFLIQYYNGEERAKGNILERFSAQQFPDLHSELNLSSLELGDSALYFCASSVGAQGTYEQYFGPGTRLTVT.

This chain joins TRBV3-1 (or the pseudogene TRBV3-2) and TRBJ1-2; D unresolved. Germline CDR1 and CDR2: LGHDT and YNNKEL (reference sequence). V lost 0 bases and J 4 bases, leaving 9 bases between the germline ends. The CDR3 has 14 residues. The CDR3 loop reads CASSQDLIGYGYTF. CDR3 coding DNA: TGTGCCAGCAGCCAAGATCTTATCGGCTATGGCTACACCTTC.

CDR3 DNA: TGTGCCAGTAGTATGGGACAGGGAGAGACCCAGTACTTC. Translation: CASSMGQGETQYF. The chain joins TRBV19 to TRBJ2-5; TRBD1 agrees at 9 bases. Germline loops: CDR1 LNHDA, CDR2 SQIVND (reference sequence). The length of the CDR3 is 13 residues. Trimming took 3 bases from V and 4 from J; bases not matched to a gene: 0.

This chain uses TRBV19 with TRBJ1-2, with TRBD1 matching over 8 bases. Germline assignment: CDR1 LNHDA and CDR2 SQIVND (reference sequence). The CDR3 totals 14 residues. J lost 5 bases, V lost 6 bases, and 8 bases had no gene match. The CDR3 coding sequence is TGTGCCAGTAGAGCTGCAGGGGGCCAGTATGGCTACACCTTC. Protein sequence: CASRAAGGQYGYTF.

The V gene is TRBV6-5, the J gene TRBJ1-4; D is ambiguous. CDR1 is MNHEY and CDR2 is SVGAGI in the germline V gene. The length of the CDR3 is 14 residues. Trimming cost V 8 bases and J 8 bases, with 18 bases left between them. The chain's CDR3 is CASGRRFGGEKLFF. CDR3 nucleotides: TGTGCCAGCGGTCGGAGATTTGGAGGCGAAAAACTGTTTTTT.

The J gene is TRBJ2-4, the V gene TRBV6-2 or TRBV6-3; TRBD1 aligns across 11 bases. Trimming removed 2 bases from V and 4 bases from J; junction bases left unmatched: 4. Germline V gene lookup returns CDR1 MNHEY and CDR2 SVGEGT. The CDR3 totals 16 residues. CDR3 DNA: TGTGCCAGCAGTTACCCGGGACAGGGGGTAAAAAACATTCAGTACTTC. Translation gives CASSYPGQGVKNIQYF.

The rearrangement joins TRBV5-5 to TRBJ1-1, with 9 positions matching TRBD1. The V segment lost 2 bases and the J segment 3 bases; nucleotides outside the gene matches: 5. Germline V gene sequence: CDR1 SGHKS, CDR2 YYEKEE (reference sequence). The CDR3 has 15 amino acids. CDR3 bases: TGTGCCAGCAGCTTTTGGGACAGGGTTGACACTGAAGCTTTCTTT. As protein: CASSFWDRVDTEAFF.

J is TRBJ1-5 and V is TRBV28, with D hard to call. V was cut by 5 bases and J by 1 base, with 12 bases left in between. CDR1 MDHEN and CDR2 SYDVKM come from the germline V gene. This CDR3 has 15 amino acids. Here the CDR3 reads CASSLGIGSNQPQHF. In DNA, the CDR3 is TGTGCCAGCAGTCTGGGCATTGGGAGCAATCAGCCCCAGCATTTT. Based on the CDR3 plus reference TRBV28 and TRBJ1-5, the full variable domain is DVKVTQSSRYLVKRTGEKVFLECVQDMDHENMFWYRQDPGLGLRLIYFSYDVKMKEKGDIPEGYSVSREKKERFSLILESASTNQTSMYLCASSLGIGSNQPQHFGDGTRLSIL.

V usage is TRBV3-1 (or the pseudogene TRBV3-2) and J usage is TRBJ2-3; TRBD1 might be the D (7 bases). The germline V gene has CDR1 LGHDT and CDR2 YNNKEL (reference sequence). There are 15 residues in the CDR3. V lost 5 bases to trimming and J lost 4 bases, with 16 bases between them. The CDR3 region has the DNA TGTGCCAGCAGCGGAAATGACAGGGAGGCAGATACGCAGTATTTT. This encodes CASSGNDREADTQYF.

This clone was seen more than once but under ten times. The V call is TRBV15, the J call TRBJ2-7; 7 nucleotides line up with TRBD2. V trimming: 2 bases; J trimming: 3 bases; junction bases outside the gene matches: 4. CDR3 size: 14 residues. CDR1 and CDR2 (germline): LNHNV, YYDKDF (reference sequence). Written as DNA, the CDR3 is TGTGCCACCAGCAGAAAAACTAGCGACTACGAGCAGTACGTC. Residues: CATSRKTSDYEQYV.

This chain uses TRBV9 with TRBJ2-7; perhaps TRBD2 as D (6 bases). The CDR3 covers 14 residues. Trimming stripped 3 bases from V and 3 bases from J, with 13 bases between. Looked up from germline, CDR1 is SGDLS and CDR2 is YYNGEE. This CDR3 is CASSASAANYEQYF. The DNA of the CDR3 is TGTGCCAGCAGCGCTAGCGCGGCCAACTACGAGCAGTACTTC. Full variable domain (missing parts from reference TRBV9 and TRBJ2-7): DSGVTQTPKHLITATGQRVTLRCSPRSGDLSVYWYQQSLDQGLQFLIQYYNGEERAKGNILERFSAQQFPDLHSELNLSSLELGDSALYFCASSASAANYEQYFGPGTRLTVT.

With regard to this clone: Within the sample, other DNA sequences also encode this same CDR3. CDR3: CASSLRGNEQFF. The CDR3 DNA follows: TGTGCCAGCAGCTTGAGGGGGAATGAGCAGTTCTTC. This sequence joins TRBV2 and TRBJ2-1; D may be TRBD1 (6 bases). Germline-derived CDR1 and CDR2 are SNHLY and FYNNEI. CDR3 size: 12 residues. The ends were cut back, 6 bases at V and 7 bases at J, with 10 bases in the middle.

There are a few counts of this clone. The chain employs TRBV27 and TRBJ2-3; the match to TRBD2 covers 11 bases. The CDR3 is 14 amino acids. The V segment lost 8 bases and the J segment 5 bases; nucleotides outside the gene matches: 6. Germline V CDR1 and CDR2: MNHEY, SMNVEV (reference sequence). The DNA for the CDR3 is TGTGCCAGCTCAATAGCGGGGGGGGTAGATACGCAGTATTTT. It codes for CASSIAGGVDTQYF.

The CDR3 sequence: CASSYEQALGNTIYF. The CDR3, as DNA: TGTGCCAGCAGCTACGAACAGGCCCTTGGAAACACCATATATTTT. The chain couples TRBV14 to TRBJ1-3; weak D call: TRBD1 (5 bases). The V gene lost 5 bases and the J gene lost 3 bases, with 14 bases spanning the gap. This CDR3 is built from 15 residues. Looked up from germline, CDR1 is SGHDN and CDR2 is FVKESK.

This chain joins TRBV11-3 and TRBJ2-1; D perhaps matches TRBD2 (6 bases). Trimming shortened V by 4 bases and J by 8 bases, and 15 bases separated the two germline ends. The CDR3 has 14 residues. Germline CDR1 SGHNT, CDR2 YENEEA. DNA for the CDR3: TGTGCCAGCAGCTCCCGTCGGGGGAGTGATGAGCAGTTCTTC. It specifies CASSSRRGSDEQFF.

CDR3 bases: TGCGCCAGCAGTGGGGTGACCGGGACAGGGTCCAGGAACACTGAAGCTTTCTTT. Translating gives CASSGVTGTGSRNTEAFF. The rearrangement links TRBV10-2 to TRBJ1-1; 9 bases match TRBD1. V was clipped by 4 bases and J by 1 base; unmatched bases: 13. The CDR3 sequence is 18 residues long. Germline-derived CDR1 and CDR2 are WSHSY and SAAADI.

The chain carries TRBV28 and TRBJ1-5, with TRBD1 matching 8 bases. The J segment lost 7 bases and the V segment lost 2 bases, leaving 7 bases of the junction unmatched. CDR3 size: 15 residues. The V gene's germline CDR1 is MDHEN and CDR2 SYDVKM. The CDR3 reads CASSLPTGVRQPQHF. In nucleotides, the CDR3 is TGTGCCAGCAGTTTACCGACAGGGGTTCGGCAGCCCCAGCATTTT.

This chain links TRBV12-3 or TRBV12-4 with TRBJ1-2, with 11 bases aligning to TRBD1. CDR3 length: 13 amino acids. V lost 6 bases to trimming and J lost 4 bases; unmatched junction nucleotides: 1. The CDR3 region has the DNA TGTGCCAGCAGGGGACAGGGGGGCTATGGCTACACCTTC. Amino acids: CASRGQGGYGYTF.

This clone was observed once. The V gene is TRBV6-5, the J gene TRBJ1-5; 9 nucleotides line up with TRBD1. Germline values: CDR1 MNHEY, CDR2 SVGAGI. The CDR3 extends over 15 amino acids. Trimming at V came to 7 bases and at J to 6 bases, leaving 10 bases not matched to a gene. The CDR3 bases are TGTGCCAGCACATCGACAGGGGGGGGATTTCAGCCCCAGCATTTT. This translates into CASTSTGGGFQPQHF.

This sequence joins TRBV11-2 and TRBJ2-3; the match to TRBD1 covers 10 bases. The ends lost 6 bases at V and 3 bases at J; junction bases unmatched: 18. The CDR3 contains 19 residues. CDR1 is SGHAT, CDR2 FQNNGV, per germline. This CDR3 reads CASSLPGQGFGIGTDTQYF. The CDR3 DNA is TGTGCCAGCAGTTTACCGGGACAGGGGTTTGGTATTGGGACAGATACGCAGTATTTT.

This clone was observed once. The chain uses TRBV7-2 and TRBJ1-4, with TRBD1 matching 7 bases. The CDR3 is 14 residues long. Per germline, CDR1 SGHTA and CDR2 FQGNSA. The junction had 8 bases not matched to a gene; V was cut back by 7 bases and J by 6 bases. This CDR3 reads CASNNRGRDEKLFF. CDR3 bases: TGTGCCAGCAACAACAGGGGTCGGGATGAAAAACTGTTTTTT. The whole variable domain, filled in from reference TRBV7-2 and TRBJ1-4, reads GAGVSQSPSNKVTEKGKDVELRCDPISGHTALYWYRQSLGQGLEFLIYFQGNSAPDKSGLPSDRFSAERTGGSVSTLTIQRTQQEDSAVYLCASNNRGRDEKLFFGSGTQLSVL.

This clone showed up just a few times. Additional DNA sequences in this sample encode the identical CDR3. V usage is TRBV6-2 or TRBV6-3 and J usage is TRBJ1-1; a possible D gene is TRBD1 (6 bases). This CDR3 region has 14 residues. Trimming pared 0 bases from V and 5 bases from J, leaving 10 bases between. The germline V gene has CDR1 MNHEY and CDR2 SVGEGT. The CDR3 region is CASSYSGQGTEAFF. The CDR3 DNA sequence: TGTGCCAGCAGTTACTCGGGTCAGGGGACTGAAGCTTTCTTT.

This clone was observed a handful of times. This sequence joins TRBV6-1 and TRBJ1-2; 8 bases fit TRBD1. Germline V gives CDR1 MNHNS, CDR2 SASEGT. The CDR3 contains 15 residues. J was trimmed by 3 bases and V by 0 bases; bases with no gene match: 3. CDR3 in amino acids: CASSEARGQYYGYTF. As DNA, the CDR3 is TGTGCCAGCAGTGAAGCCAGGGGGCAATACTATGGCTACACCTTC.

The chain joins TRBV28 to TRBJ2-1; D is uncertain. Germline V gives CDR1 MDHEN, CDR2 SYDVKM. The V gene lost 6 bases and the J gene lost 9 bases, with 18 bases spanning the gap. The CDR3 length is 14 residues. The CDR3 protein is CASSSNLQVREQFF. The CDR3 bases are TGTGCCAGCAGCTCAAACTTGCAGGTTCGTGAGCAGTTCTTC.